This T cell receptor beta chain stems from a study of blood T cell repertoires in COVID-19. CDR1 is SGHTA, CDR2 FQGTGA, per germline. The CDR3 region is 11 residues in length, termini included. Sequencing was performed with immunoSEQ multiplex PCR; in TCRdb, only in-frame clones are kept and a portion is missing. This sample has roughly 700,000 clones; approximately 90% occur once, and the top ten carry approximately 0.25%. Comments on this clone: Without the conserved terminal phenylalanine or tryptophan, this CDR3 likely stems from a read error. Because the CDR3's place on the DNA is in doubt, the DNA is left out and the CDR3 is given as listed by TCRdb.

The origin of this receptor is a young woman with acute or convalescent COVID-19. V usage is TRBV7-3 and J usage is TRBJ1-2. The sequenced material came from peripheral blood. CDR3 protein: CASSKRRKGAL.